This T cell receptor (beta chain) emerged from a study of T cells after yellow fever vaccination. About the study: Fractions of low cell number were prepared using SMART-Seq v4 Ultra Low Input. Broader study findings: Only a minor proportion of clonotypes was detected across both CD4 and CD8 compartments. Subsequent to the booster, the majority of primary-vaccination clones reappeared (less than 97% CD4, 88% CD8).

Comment on this clonotype: Its target is not known.

In germline, CDR1 is LNHDA, CDR2 SQIVND (reference sequence). The V and J ends lost 6 bases and 8 bases respectively, with 16 bases between them. The length of the CDR3 is 14 residues. Conversion of TCR transcripts into cDNA relied on 5'RACE template switching, which added a universal primer site and UMIs. Via MiXCR, TCRdb re-called the 5' RACE reads, giving one row per CDR3 protein. The table has a few hundred thousand distinct CDR3 sequences, less than 20% seen once. Sequences were derived from PBMCs, sampled more than 4 days after the first yellow fever vaccination. The sequence was collected from a man younger than 35 who received the YFV17D yellow fever vaccine. This chain uses TRBV19 with TRBJ1-4; D may be TRBD1 (5 bases). The CDR3 sequence is CASSATDGGEKLFF. The CDR3 region has the DNA TGTGCCAGTAGCGCTACCGACGGGGGAGAAAAACTGTTTTTT. Drawing the rest from reference TRBV19 and TRBJ1-4, the complete variable domain is DGGITQSPKYLFRKEGQNVTLSCEQNLNHDAMYWYRQDPGQGLRLIYYSQIVNDFQKGDIAEGYSVSREKKESFPLTVTSAQKNPTAFYLCASSATDGGEKLFFGSGTQLSVL.